This T cell receptor (beta chain) is from a study of molecular identifiers for immune sequencing clone quantification. Each CDR3 protein gets one entry after TCRdb re-called the PCR reads with MiXCR. The repertoire holds 490,000 or so distinct CDR3 sequences, about a quarter seen once, with around 0.76% in the top ten. Germline V gives CDR1 DFQATT, CDR2 SNEGSKA (reference sequence). Trimming removed 3 bases from V and 1 base from J, with 13 bases in between. CDR3 length equals 15 residues. A few counts support this clonotype. The origin of this receptor is a human donor in good health. Some libraries in this study had Jurkat cell RNA spiked in. This rearrangement joins TRBV20-1 to TRBJ2-1, with D perhaps matching TRBD2 (6 bases). The sample taken for sequencing was naive CD8+ T cells from blood, with Jurkat cell RNA spiked in. As for subset: FACS-sorted CD8+CD4-CCR7+CD45RA+ naive T cells. CDR3 DNA sequence: TGCAGTGCTAGTTCAGCGGGCCTATCCTACAATGAGCAGTTCTTC. Translated: CSASSAGLSYNEQFF.